Reported below is one T cell receptor beta chain. The antigen it recognizes is unknown. Base quality data are lacking; no much larger clone is found one base away. Healthy HIV-negative adults with no recently reported acute infections or vaccinations were included as donors. All donors were Caucasian adults living in Nashville, Tennessee, USA. Magnetic negative selection was used to enrich CD4+ T cells, after which naive cells were positively selected on CD45RA and the negative fraction became the memory subset. Blood was collected by leukapheresis, and PBMCs were isolated by Ficoll-Histopaque density gradient centrifugation and then cryopreserved in liquid nitrogen vapor phase. Purity and quantity of every magnetically sorted T cell population were checked by analytical flow cytometry. From each sorted fraction, genomic DNA was isolated and quantified by UV absorbance on a Nanodrop 2000c. Using the deep immunoSEQ assay, multiplex PCR amplified TCR CDR3 regions from genomic DNA. Extracted genomic DNA from each cell subset was distributed evenly across all wells of several immunoSEQ 96-well plates, and each plate was treated as a replicate. For sorted subsets, approximately 200 ng of genomic DNA, equivalent to around 30,000 T cell genomes, went into each replicate PCR. The purified libraries were quantified using a Qubit 3.0 fluorometer, sized with a Bioanalyzer 2100, and then quantified again using the KAPA Library Quantification kit. Every immunoSEQ 96-well plate was sequenced on a dedicated single-read 150-cycle Illumina NextSeq 550 flow cell. The paper's processing steps were these. Because the immunoSEQ output included only junctional sequences and no quality scores, the filtering could not be the same as the filtering used for full-length reads. To assign V/J genes and CDR3, sequences were annotated against IMGT germline references using PyIR, a Python wrapper for IgBLAST v1.9. Reads with weak V/J assignments (E-value above 1e-6), missing CDR3, stop codons, out-of-frame junctions, or ambiguous translated residues were removed. V3J clonotypes were defined by identical inferred V gene, J gene, and CDR3 amino acid sequence. To compute the percentage overlap between repertoires, the number of shared unique clonotypes was divided by the size of the smaller repertoire. Three approaches were used to assess repertoire richness: RTK rarefaction, the Chao1 estimator, and Recon v2.1 estimates of unobserved clonotypes. Generation probabilities for all TCRbeta clonotypes obtained by the gDNA method from four donors were computed using OLGA. What TCRdb holds here is the immuneACCESS table cut down to in-frame rearrangements. Part of the clones is not present; checked against another copy, under half of the missing clones reflect an unresolved V gene, and the others are unexplained. From that table come the V and J calls and clone size; the DNA was used to work out D and trimming. Present in this sample are more than 2,000,000 clones, around 94% of which were seen just once. The top ten clonotypes cover roughly 0.14% of the sample.

The germline V gene yields LGHNA for CDR1 and YNFKEQ for CDR2. From cysteine to phenylalanine, the CDR3 is 16 amino acids long. Left in the record is the CDR3 DNA by itself, 48 bases read in frame from the first base. The V end loses 2 bases and the J end loses 6 bases, and a stretch of 19 bases separates them. The entry originates in a study of shared clonotypes between healthy human individuals (dated by TCRdb to 2018 to 2020). Regarding the complete study: Three men and a couple of women, aged 18 to 49 years, made up the cohort. Per donor, three plates each were used for CD4 naive and CD4 memory, two for CD8 naive, and one for CD8 memory. To estimate repertoire size and how much clonotype sharing occurs between individuals, the study deeply sequenced the blood TCR repertoires of 5 or 6 healthy adults. To increase sequencing depth and limit assay-specific biases, different laboratories used diverse techniques to prepare libraries and sequence TCR repertoires. Each donor's leukapheresis produced roughly between about 0.8 and 8.9 billion PBMCs. The investigation overall reported the following: The small number of donors limited the genetic and exposure-history diversity represented. Clonotypes shared by all four sorted-subset donors showed higher generation probabilities than non-shared clonotypes. Sampling was restricted to blood, and TCR repertoires in tissue are likely to differ from TCR repertoires in blood. Estimated clonotype richness was generally larger for naive than for memory subsets. Incomplete sequencing was indicated by rarefaction of sorted-subset datasets, despite the large sequencing depth. Pairwise subsampling led to the expectation that sequencing depth would affect the degree of clonotype sharing among donors. About 5% of naive CD4, roughly 3.5% of naive CD8, 2.3% of memory CD4, and 0.35% to 0.4% of memory CD8 clonotypes were shared across several donors.

This TCR derives from a man aged 18 to 29 in good health. Sample: naive CD4+ T cells sorted from blood. This sample's cell subset or site label indicates: CD45RA+ positively selected. The V gene is TRBV4-2 and the J gene is TRBJ1-2; a tentative D call is TRBD1 (6 bases match). In nucleotide form, the sequence is TGTGCCAGCAGCCAACTCGCTGGGGGGCTTGGGAATGGCTACACCTTC. This encodes CASSQLAGGLGNGYTF.